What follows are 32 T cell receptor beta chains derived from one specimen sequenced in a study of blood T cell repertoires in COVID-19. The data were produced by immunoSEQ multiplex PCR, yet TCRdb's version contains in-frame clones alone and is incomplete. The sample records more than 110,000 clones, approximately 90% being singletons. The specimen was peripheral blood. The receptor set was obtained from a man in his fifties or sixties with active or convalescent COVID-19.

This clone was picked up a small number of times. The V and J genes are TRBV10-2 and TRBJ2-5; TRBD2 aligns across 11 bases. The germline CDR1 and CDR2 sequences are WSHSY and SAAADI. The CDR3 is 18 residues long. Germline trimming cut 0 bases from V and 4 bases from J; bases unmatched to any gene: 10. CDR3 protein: CASSESIPGLAGGETQYF. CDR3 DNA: TGCGCCAGCAGTGAGTCGATACCCGGACTAGCGGGCGGAGAGACCCAGTACTTC.

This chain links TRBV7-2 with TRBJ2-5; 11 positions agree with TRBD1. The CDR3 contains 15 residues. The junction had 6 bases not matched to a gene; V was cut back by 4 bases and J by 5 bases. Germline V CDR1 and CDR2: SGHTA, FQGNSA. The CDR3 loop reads CASSSGQGAWETQYF. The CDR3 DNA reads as TGTGCCAGCAGCTCAGGACAGGGGGCTTGGGAGACCCAGTACTTC.

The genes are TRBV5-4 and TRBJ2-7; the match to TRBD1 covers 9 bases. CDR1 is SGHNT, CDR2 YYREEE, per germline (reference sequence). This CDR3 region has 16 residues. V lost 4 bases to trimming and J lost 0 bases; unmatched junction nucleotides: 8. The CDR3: CASSPPGTGISYEQYF. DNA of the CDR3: TGTGCCAGCAGCCCACCCGGGACAGGGATCTCCTACGAGCAGTACTTC.

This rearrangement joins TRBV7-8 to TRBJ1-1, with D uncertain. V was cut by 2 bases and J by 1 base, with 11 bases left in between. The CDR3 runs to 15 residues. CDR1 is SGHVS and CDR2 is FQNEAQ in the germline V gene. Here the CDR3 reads CASSLIGIRNTEAFF. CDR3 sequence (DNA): TGTGCCAGCAGCTTAATTGGCATACGGAACACTGAAGCTTTCTTT.

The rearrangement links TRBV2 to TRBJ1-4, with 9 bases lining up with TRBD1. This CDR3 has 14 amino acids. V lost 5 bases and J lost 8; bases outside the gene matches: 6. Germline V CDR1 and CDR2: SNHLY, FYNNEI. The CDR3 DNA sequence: TGTGCCAGCAGTTTGACAGGGGGAAACGAAAAACTGTTTTTT. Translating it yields CASSLTGGNEKLFF.

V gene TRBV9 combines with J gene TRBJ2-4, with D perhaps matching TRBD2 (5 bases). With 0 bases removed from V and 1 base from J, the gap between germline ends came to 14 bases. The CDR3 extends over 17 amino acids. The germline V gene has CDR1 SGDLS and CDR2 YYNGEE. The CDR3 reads CASSVGVGISAKNIQYF. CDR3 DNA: TGTGCCAGCAGCGTAGGCGTCGGGATATCGGCCAAAAACATTCAGTACTTC.

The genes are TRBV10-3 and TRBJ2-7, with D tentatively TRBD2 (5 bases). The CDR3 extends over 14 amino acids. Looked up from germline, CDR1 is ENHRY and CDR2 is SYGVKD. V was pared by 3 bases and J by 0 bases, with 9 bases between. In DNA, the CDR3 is TGTGCCATCAGTGATATAGGGAGCTCCTACGAGCAGTACTTC. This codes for CAISDIGSSYEQYF.

The CDR3 DNA is TGTGCCAGCAGTTTTGGGGGGACGCCTAATGAAAAACTGTTTTTT. Protein: CASSFGGTPNEKLFF. V usage is TRBV27 and J usage is TRBJ1-4; D perhaps matches TRBD1 (5 bases). The CDR3 spans 15 residues. Per germline, CDR1 MNHEY and CDR2 SMNVEV (reference sequence). V lost 3 bases, J lost 3 bases, and 11 bases lay in between.

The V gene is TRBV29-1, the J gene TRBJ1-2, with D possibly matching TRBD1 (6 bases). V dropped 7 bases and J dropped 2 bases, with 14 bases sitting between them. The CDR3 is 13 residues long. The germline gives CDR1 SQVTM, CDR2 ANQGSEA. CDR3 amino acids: CSGHGGQNYGYTF. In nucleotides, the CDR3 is TGCAGCGGACATGGCGGACAGAACTATGGCTACACCTTC.

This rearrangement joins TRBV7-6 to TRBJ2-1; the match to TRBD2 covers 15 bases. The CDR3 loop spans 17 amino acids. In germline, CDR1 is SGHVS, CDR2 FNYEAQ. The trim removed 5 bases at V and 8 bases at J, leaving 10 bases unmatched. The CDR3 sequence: CASSPWTSGGASDEQFF. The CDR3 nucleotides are TGTGCCAGCAGCCCCTGGACTAGCGGGGGGGCCTCGGATGAGCAGTTCTTC.

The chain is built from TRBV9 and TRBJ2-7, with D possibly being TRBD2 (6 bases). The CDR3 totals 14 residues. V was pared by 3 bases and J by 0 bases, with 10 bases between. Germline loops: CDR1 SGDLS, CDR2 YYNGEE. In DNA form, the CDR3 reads TGTGCCAGCAGCGGGGGACTTAGCTCCTACGAGCAGTACTTC. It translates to CASSGGLSSYEQYF.

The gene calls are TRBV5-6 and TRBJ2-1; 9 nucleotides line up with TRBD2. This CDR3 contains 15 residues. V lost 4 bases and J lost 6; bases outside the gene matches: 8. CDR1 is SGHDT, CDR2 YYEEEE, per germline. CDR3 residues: CASSPILAGINEQFF. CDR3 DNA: TGTGCCAGCAGCCCGATCCTAGCGGGGATCAATGAGCAGTTCTTC.

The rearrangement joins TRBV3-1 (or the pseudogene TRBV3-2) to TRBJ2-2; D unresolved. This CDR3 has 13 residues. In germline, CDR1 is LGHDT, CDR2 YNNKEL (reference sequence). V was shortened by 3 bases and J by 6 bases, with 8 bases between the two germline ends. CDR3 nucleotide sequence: TGTGCCAGCAGCCAGTCAGGCGCCGGGGAGCTGTTTTTT. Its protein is CASSQSGAGELFF.

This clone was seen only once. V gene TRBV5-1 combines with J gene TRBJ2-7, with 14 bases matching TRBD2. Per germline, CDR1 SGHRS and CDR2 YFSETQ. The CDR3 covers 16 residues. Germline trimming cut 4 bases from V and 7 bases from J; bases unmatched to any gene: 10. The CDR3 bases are TGCGCCAGCAGCACCCAGACTAGCGGGGGGGCGAGAGAGCAGTACTTC. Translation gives CASSTQTSGGAREQYF.

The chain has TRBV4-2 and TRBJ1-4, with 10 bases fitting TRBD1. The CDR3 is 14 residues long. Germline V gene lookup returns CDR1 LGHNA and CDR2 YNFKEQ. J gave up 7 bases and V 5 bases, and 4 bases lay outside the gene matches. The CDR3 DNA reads TGTGCCAGCAGCGAGGGACAGGGGAGTGAAAAACTGTTTTTT. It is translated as CASSEGQGSEKLFF.

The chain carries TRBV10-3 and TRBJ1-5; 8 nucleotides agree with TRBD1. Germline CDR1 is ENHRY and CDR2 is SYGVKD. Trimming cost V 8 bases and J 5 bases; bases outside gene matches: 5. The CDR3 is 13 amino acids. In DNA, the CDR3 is TGTGCCATCTCAGGGGGCGGGGATCAGCCCCAGCATTTT. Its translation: CAISGGGDQPQHF.

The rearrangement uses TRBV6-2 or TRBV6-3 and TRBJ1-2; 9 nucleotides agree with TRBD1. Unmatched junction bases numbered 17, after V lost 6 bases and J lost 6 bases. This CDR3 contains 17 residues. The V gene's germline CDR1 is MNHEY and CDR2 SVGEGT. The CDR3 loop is CASSPWTGATKLDGYTF. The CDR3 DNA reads TGTGCCAGCAGCCCCTGGACAGGGGCGACCAAATTGGATGGCTACACCTTC.

The CDR3 sequence: CASSPQGALSYEQYF. CDR3 sequence (DNA): TGTGCCAGCAGCCCCCAGGGGGCCCTCTCCTACGAGCAGTACTTC. The rearrangement joins TRBV13 to TRBJ2-7, with 8 bases fitting TRBD1. The CDR3 has 15 amino acids. Looked up from germline, CDR1 is PRHDT and CDR2 is FYEKMQ (reference sequence). V dropped 5 bases and J dropped 0; count of bases not matched to a gene: 6. Combining the CDR3 with reference TRBV13 and TRBJ2-7 gives the whole variable domain AAGVIQSPRHLIKEKRETATLKCYPIPRHDTVYWYQQGPGQDPQFLISFYEKMQSDKGSIPDRFSAQQFSDYHSELNMSSLELGDSALYFCASSPQGALSYEQYFGPGTRLTVT.

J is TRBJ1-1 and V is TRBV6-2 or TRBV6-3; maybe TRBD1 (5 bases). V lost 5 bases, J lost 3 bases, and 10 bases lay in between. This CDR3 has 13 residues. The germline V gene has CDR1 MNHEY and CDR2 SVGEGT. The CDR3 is CASSNGGYTEAFF. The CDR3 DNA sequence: TGTGCCAGCAGTAACGGGGGGTACACTGAAGCTTTCTTT.

CDR3: CASSEMLPTETQYF. CDR3 nucleotides: TGTGCCAGCAGTGAAATGCTACCCACAGAGACCCAGTACTTC. The gene calls are TRBV6-1 and TRBJ2-5; D is ambiguous. Germline V gene sequence: CDR1 MNHNS, CDR2 SASEGT. This CDR3 spans 14 amino acids. V was pared by 2 bases and J by 4 bases, with 11 bases between.

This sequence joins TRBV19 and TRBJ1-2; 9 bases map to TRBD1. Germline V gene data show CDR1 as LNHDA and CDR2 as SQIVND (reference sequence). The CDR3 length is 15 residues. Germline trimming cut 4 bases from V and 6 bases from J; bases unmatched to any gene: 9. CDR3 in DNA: TGTGCCAGTAGTACGGGATACCGGGACAGGGATGGCTACACCTTC. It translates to CASSTGYRDRDGYTF.

In nucleotides, the CDR3 is TGTGCCAGCAGTTTAAGACGGACAGGGTTAAATTCACCCCTCCACTTT. Translated: CASSLRRTGLNSPLHF. The V gene is TRBV27, the J gene TRBJ1-6, with TRBD1 identical over 8 bases. CDR1 is MNHEY, CDR2 SMNVEV, per germline (reference sequence). V lost 2 bases, J lost 7 bases, and 7 bases stayed unmatched. This CDR3 region has 16 residues.

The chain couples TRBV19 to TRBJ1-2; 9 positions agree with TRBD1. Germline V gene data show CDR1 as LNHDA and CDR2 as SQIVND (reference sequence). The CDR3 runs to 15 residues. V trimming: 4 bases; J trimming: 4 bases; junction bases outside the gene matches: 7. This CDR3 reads CASSTRTGDVYGYTF. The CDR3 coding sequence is TGTGCCAGTAGTACCAGGACAGGGGATGTCTATGGCTACACCTTC.

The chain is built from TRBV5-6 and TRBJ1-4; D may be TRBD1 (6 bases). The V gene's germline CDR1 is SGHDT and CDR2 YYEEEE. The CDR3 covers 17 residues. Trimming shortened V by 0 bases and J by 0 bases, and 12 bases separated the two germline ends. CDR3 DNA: TGTGCCAGCAGCTTGGGTTGGGGGCCTGCAACTAATGAAAAACTGTTTTTT. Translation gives CASSLGWGPATNEKLFF.

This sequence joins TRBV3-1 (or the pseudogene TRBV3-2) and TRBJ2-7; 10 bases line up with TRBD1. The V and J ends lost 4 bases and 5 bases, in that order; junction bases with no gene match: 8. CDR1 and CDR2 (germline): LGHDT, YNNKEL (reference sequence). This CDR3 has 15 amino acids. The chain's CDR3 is CASSLKGQGINEQYF. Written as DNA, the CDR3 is TGTGCCAGCAGCCTCAAGGGACAGGGGATCAACGAGCAGTACTTC.

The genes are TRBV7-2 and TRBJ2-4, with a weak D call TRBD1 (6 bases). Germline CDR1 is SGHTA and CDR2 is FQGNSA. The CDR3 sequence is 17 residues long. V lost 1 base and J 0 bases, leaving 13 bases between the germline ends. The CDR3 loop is CASSLGSRGGAKNIQYF. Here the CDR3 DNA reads TGTGCCAGCAGCTTAGGGAGCAGAGGGGGAGCCAAAAACATTCAGTACTTC.

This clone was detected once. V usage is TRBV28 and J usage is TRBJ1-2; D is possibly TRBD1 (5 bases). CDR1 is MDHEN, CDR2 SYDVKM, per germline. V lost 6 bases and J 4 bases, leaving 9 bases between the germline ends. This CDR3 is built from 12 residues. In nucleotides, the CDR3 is TGTGCCAGCAGCCTGGGGGGCTATGGCTACACCTTC. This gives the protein CASSLGGYGYTF.

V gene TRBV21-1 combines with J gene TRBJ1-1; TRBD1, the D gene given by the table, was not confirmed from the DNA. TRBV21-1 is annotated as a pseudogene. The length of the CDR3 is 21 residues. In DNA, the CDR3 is TGTGCCAGCAGCACCCTTCCCGTGCGCGGGCAGGGGGCCCTTAAATACACTGAAGCTTTCTTT. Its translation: CASSTLPVRGQGALKYTEAFF.

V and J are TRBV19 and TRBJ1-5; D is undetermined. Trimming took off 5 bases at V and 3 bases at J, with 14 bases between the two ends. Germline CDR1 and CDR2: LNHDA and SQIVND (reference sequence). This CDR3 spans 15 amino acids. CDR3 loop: CASSSREAVNQPQHF. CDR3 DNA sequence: TGTGCCAGTAGTTCACGGGAGGCAGTCAATCAGCCCCAGCATTTT.

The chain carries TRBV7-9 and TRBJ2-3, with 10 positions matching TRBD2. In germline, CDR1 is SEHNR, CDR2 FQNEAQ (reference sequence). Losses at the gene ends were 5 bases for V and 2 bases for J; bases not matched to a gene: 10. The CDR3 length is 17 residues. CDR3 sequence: CASSPIKRGGITDTQYF. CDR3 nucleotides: TGTGCCAGCAGCCCCATCAAGCGGGGGGGTATCACAGATACGCAGTATTTT.

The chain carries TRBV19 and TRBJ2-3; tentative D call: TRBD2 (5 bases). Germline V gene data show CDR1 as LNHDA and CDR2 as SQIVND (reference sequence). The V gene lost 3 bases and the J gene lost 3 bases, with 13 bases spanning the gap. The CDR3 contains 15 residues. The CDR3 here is CASSIQRSGTDTQYF. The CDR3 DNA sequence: TGTGCCAGTAGTATCCAGCGGAGTGGGACAGATACGCAGTATTTT.

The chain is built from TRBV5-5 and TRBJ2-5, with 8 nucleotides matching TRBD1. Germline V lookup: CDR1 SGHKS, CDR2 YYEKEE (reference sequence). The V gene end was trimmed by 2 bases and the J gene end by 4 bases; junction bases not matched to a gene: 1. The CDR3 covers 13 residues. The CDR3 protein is CASSFDRGETQYF. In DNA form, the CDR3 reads TGTGCCAGCAGCTTTGACAGGGGAGAGACCCAGTACTTC.